Shown below are 15 T cell receptor beta chains from a single sample sequenced in a study of CD8+CD57+ T cells in acquired aplastic anemia. Genomic DNA provided the template from which TCR beta VDJ and CDR3 profiles were obtained. TCRdb reprocessed the reads via MiXCR and lists one record per CDR3 protein. The table records around 190,000 distinct CDR3 sequences, roughly 56% of them present only once. The sample comprised sorted CD4+, CD8+, or CD8+CD57+ T cells (not recorded which) from PBMCs. The receptors come from a human donor in good health, serving as a control.

For this clonotype: A clone one base away is much larger, so this may be a read error. The chain combines TRBV9 with TRBJ2-7, with TRBD2 identical over 11 bases. The CDR3 extends over 16 amino acids. Germline V gene data show CDR1 as SGDLS and CDR2 as YYNGEE. The CDR3 DNA sequence: TGTGCCAGCAGCTCAACTAGCGGGGGACTCTCGGGCGAGCGGTACTTC. This encodes CASSSTSGGLSGERYF.

Ten or more counts support this clonotype. V and J are TRBV20-1 and TRBJ1-1; TRBD1 is a possible D gene (6 bases). This CDR3 contains 11 residues. Germline assignment: CDR1 DFQATT and CDR2 SNEGSKA (reference sequence). CDR3 sequence (DNA): TGCAGGGGTACAGGGTCGGCTGAAGCTTTCTTT. Protein: CRGTGSAEAFF.

The chain employs TRBV2 and TRBJ2-7; 10 nucleotides agree with TRBD1. With V trimmed by 6 bases and J by 1 base, 9 bases remained unmatched. Per the germline V gene, CDR1 is SNHLY and CDR2 is FYNNEI. This CDR3 has 16 residues. The CDR3 DNA follows: TGTGCCAGCAGCCAAGGAGGGACAGGGGAATCCTACGAGCAGTACTTC. Translation gives CASSQGGTGESYEQYF.

This rearrangement joins TRBV2 to TRBJ2-7, with D hard to call. Trimming stripped 5 bases from V and 2 bases from J, with 7 bases between. The CDR3 runs 12 residues. The germline V gene encodes CDR1 SNHLY and CDR2 FYNNEI. The CDR3 protein is CASSPVAYEQYF. In DNA, the CDR3 is TGTGCCAGCAGTCCGGTTGCCTACGAGCAGTACTTC. The variable domain in full, completed from reference TRBV2 and TRBJ2-7, reads EPEVTQTPSHQVTQMGQEVILRCVPISNHLYFYWYRQILGQKVEFLVSFYNNEISEKSEIFDDQFSVERPDGSNFTLKIRSTKLEDSAMYFCASSPVAYEQYFGPGTRLTVT.

This clonotype has only one observation. This chain's CDR3 is CASSEWQGDNSPLHF. The CDR3 bases are TGTGCCAGCAGTGAGTGGCAGGGTGATAATTCACCCCTCCACTTT. J is TRBJ1-6 and V is TRBV2, with D perhaps TRBD1 (5 bases). Germline values: CDR1 SNHLY, CDR2 FYNNEI. V lost 3 bases, J lost 5 bases, and 11 bases lay in between. The length of the CDR3 is 15 residues.

Turning to this clonotype: At one end, the junction sequence differs from germline, possibly due to a read error. For the CDR3, the DNA is TGTGCCAGCAGCGTTGGTGGAGATATGCAGTATTTT. Its translation: CASSVGGDMQYF. The chain links TRBV9 to TRBJ2-3; D unclear. CDR3 length equals 12 residues. Germline loops: CDR1 SGDLS, CDR2 YYNGEE.

The CDR3 region is CASNPRVSGNTIYF. The CDR3 bases are TGTGCCAGTAACCCTCGGGTATCTGGAAACACCATATATTTT. The chain is built from TRBV19 and TRBJ1-3; D gene uncertain. The V and J ends lost 7 bases and 1 base respectively, with 11 bases between them. CDR1 is LNHDA and CDR2 is SQIVND in the germline V gene (reference sequence). The CDR3 consists of 14 residues.

Notes on this clonotype: The conserved closing phenylalanine or tryptophan is absent in this CDR3, likely reflecting a read error. The limits of the CDR3 on the DNA are not certain, so only TCRdb's listed CDR3 is given. The CDR3 protein is CASSVAGVLS. The chain combines TRBV9 with TRBJ2-1; the table calls TRBD1, which could not be checked here. Per germline, CDR1 SGDLS and CDR2 YYNGEE. The CDR3 spans 10 residues, counting both ends.

The rearrangement joins TRBV7-6 to TRBJ1-2; 9 positions agree with TRBD1. This CDR3 spans 15 amino acids. V gave up 5 bases and J gave up 7 bases; unmatched junction bases: 11. Per the germline V gene, CDR1 is SGHVS and CDR2 is FNYEAQ. CDR3 in amino acids: CASSNPRTGESGYTF. The DNA for the CDR3 is TGTGCCAGCAGCAATCCTCGGACAGGGGAGAGTGGCTACACCTTC.

This chain joins TRBV9 and TRBJ1-2, with 10 positions matching TRBD1. CDR3 size: 17 residues. Germline V gene lookup returns CDR1 SGDLS and CDR2 YYNGEE. V trimming: 4 bases; J trimming: 3 bases; junction bases outside the gene matches: 12. CDR3 nucleotide sequence: TGTGCCAGCAGCCCTGCCGGGACAGGGGCATGGTACTATGGCTACACCTTC. This translates into CASSPAGTGAWYYGYTF.

With respect to this clonotype: The junction differs from germline at one of its ends, possibly a read error. This chain joins TRBV12-3 or TRBV12-4 and TRBJ2-2; TRBD1 might be the D (6 bases). The CDR3 covers 14 residues. CDR3 sequence: CASRNTGRAGELVF. CDR3 coding DNA: TGCGCCAGCAGAAACACAGGGCGGGCCGGGGAGCTGGTTTTT.

This chain connects TRBV7-6 to TRBJ1-6; 9 bases line up with TRBD1. The CDR3 contains 14 residues. The V gene's germline CDR1 is SGHVS and CDR2 FNYEAQ. The V gene end was trimmed by 5 bases and the J gene end by 8 bases; junction bases not matched to a gene: 4. The CDR3 sequence is CASSARDRDSPLHF. The CDR3 DNA sequence: TGTGCCAGCAGCGCCCGGGACAGGGATTCACCCCTCCACTTT.

This clonotype was seen ten or more times. This chain uses TRBV6-1 with TRBJ2-3; D unresolved. V was pared by 6 bases and J by 1 base, with 14 bases between. CDR1 is MNHNS and CDR2 is SASEGT in the germline V gene. The CDR3 runs to 15 residues. CDR3 coding DNA: TGTGCCAGCAGGATGGAGAGAATGGGCACAGATACGCAGTATTTT. This encodes CASRMERMGTDTQYF.

This clonotype was detected ten times or more. The chain employs TRBV20-1 and TRBJ2-1, with 16 bases that match TRBD2. Trimming cost V 5 bases and J 7 bases; bases outside gene matches: 14. CDR1 is DFQATT and CDR2 is SNEGSKA in the germline V gene (reference sequence). The CDR3 is 18 amino acids. This CDR3 is CSAVRPGLAGGIANEQFF. In DNA form, the CDR3 reads TGCAGTGCTGTTCGGCCGGGACTAGCGGGGGGGATTGCGAATGAGCAGTTCTTC.

This clonotype was observed a few times. The V gene is TRBV7-2, the J gene TRBJ1-1; D is possibly TRBD1 (6 bases). The CDR3 covers 16 residues. Germline V gene data show CDR1 as SGHTA and CDR2 as FQGNSA. Trimming removed 0 bases at V and 3 bases at J, with 14 bases between. The CDR3: CASSLAGARGDTEAFF. Written as DNA, the CDR3 is TGTGCCAGCAGCTTAGCGGGGGCGCGAGGGGACACTGAAGCTTTCTTT.